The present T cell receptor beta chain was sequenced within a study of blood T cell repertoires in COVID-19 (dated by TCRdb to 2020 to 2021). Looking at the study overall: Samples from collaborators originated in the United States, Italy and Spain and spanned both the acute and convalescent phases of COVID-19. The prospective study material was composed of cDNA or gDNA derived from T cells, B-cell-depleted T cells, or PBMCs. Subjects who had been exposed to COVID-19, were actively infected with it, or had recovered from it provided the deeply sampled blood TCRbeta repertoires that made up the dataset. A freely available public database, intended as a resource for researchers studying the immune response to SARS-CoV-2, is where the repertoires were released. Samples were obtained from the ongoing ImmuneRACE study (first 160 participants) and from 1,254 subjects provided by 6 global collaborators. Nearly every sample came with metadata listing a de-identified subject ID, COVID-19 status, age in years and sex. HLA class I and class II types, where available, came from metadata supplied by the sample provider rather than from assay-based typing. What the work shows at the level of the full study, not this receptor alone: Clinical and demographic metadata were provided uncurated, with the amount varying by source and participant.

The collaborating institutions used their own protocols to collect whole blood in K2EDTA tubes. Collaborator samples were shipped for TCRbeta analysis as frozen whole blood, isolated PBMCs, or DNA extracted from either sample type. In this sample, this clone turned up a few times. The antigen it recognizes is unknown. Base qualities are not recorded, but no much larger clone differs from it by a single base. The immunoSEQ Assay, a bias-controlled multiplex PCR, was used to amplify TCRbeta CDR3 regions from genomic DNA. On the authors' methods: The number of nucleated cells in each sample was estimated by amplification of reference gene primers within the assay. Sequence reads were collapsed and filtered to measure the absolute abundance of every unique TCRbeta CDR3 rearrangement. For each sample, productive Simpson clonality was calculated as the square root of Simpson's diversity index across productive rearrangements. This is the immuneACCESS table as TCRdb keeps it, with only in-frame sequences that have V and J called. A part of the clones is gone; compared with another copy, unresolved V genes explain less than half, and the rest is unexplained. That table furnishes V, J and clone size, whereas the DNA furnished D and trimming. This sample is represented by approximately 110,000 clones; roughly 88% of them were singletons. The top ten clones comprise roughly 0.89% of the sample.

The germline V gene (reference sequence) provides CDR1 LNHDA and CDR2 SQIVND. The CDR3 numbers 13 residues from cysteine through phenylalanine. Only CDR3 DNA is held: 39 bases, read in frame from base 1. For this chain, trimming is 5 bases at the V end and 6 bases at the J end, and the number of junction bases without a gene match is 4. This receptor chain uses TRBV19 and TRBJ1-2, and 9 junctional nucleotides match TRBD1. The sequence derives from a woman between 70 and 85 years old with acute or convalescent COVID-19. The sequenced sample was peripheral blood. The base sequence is TGTGCCAGTAGTCCCCGGGACAGGGATGGCTACACCTTC. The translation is CASSPRDRDGYTF.